This TCR beta chain was identified in a study of shared clonotypes between healthy human individuals. The study's findings and limits: Across subsets, estimated richness was generally greater for naive than for memory populations.

Remarks on this clone: Its specificity is not known.

It was across several immunoSEQ plates that each subset's genomic DNA was evenly split. Assay: immunoSEQ multiplex PCR; the TCRdb copy retains only in-frame clones and omits some. The sample records millions of clones, 95% being singletons. V gave up 3 bases and J gave up 7 bases, with 10 bases separating them. The CDR3 is 13 amino acids. CDR1 and CDR2 (germline): KGHSH, LQKENI. This receptor was obtained from a young man in good health. The sample was naive CD4+ T cells sorted from blood. The subset: CD45RA+ positively selected. The chain couples TRBV18 to TRBJ2-1, with D unresolved. The CDR3 DNA reads as TGTGCCAGCTCACCGACCCTTGTGAATGAGCAGTTCTTC. This codes for CASSPTLVNEQFF.